Below, 29 T cell receptor beta chains from the same sample are listed, as sequenced in a study of regulatory T cells in long-lasting Graves disease. Relying on iRepertoire HTBI primers and Arm-PCR of CDR3 regions, the team built TCR beta libraries. TCRdb ran MiXCR on the multiplex PCR reads and lists one entry per CDR3 protein. The table includes 530,000 or so distinct CDR3 sequences, 13% detected once. Time point of the sample: newly diagnosed GD, antithyroid drugs for less than 3 months. The authors made the TCR library using RNA they extracted from PBMCs. These same data were also listed under a study on T cells in Graves' hyperthyroidism and ophthalmopathy.

Sequencing used peripheral blood mononuclear cells (PBMCs), obtained at new diagnosis, from a patient treated with antithyroid drugs. The receptors shown here come from a man aged 30 to 45 with Graves disease.

The table lists this clonotype with many counts. The chain combines TRBV5-1 with TRBJ1-5; D perhaps matches TRBD1 (5 bases). Germline CDR1 is SGHRS and CDR2 is YFSETQ. The V end was cut by 4 bases, the J end by 6 bases, with 17 bases between. CDR3 size: 15 residues. The CDR3 DNA reads as TGCGCCAGCAGCCTCTCCGGGACTACGAGTCAGCCCCAGCATTTT. As protein: CASSLSGTTSQPQHF.

V is TRBV18 and J is TRBJ1-5; D is unresolved. The V end lost 3 bases, the J end lost 5 bases, and 11 bases lay between the germline ends. This CDR3 comprises 14 residues. CDR1 and CDR2 (germline): KGHSH, LQKENI. The CDR3 region is CASSPGVKDQPQHF. CDR3 nucleotide sequence: TGTGCCAGCTCACCGGGCGTTAAGGATCAGCCCCAGCATTTT.

CDR3 sequence: CAITAERGATEAFF. CDR3 nucleotide sequence: TGTGCCATCACCGCTGAGCGGGGGGCAACTGAAGCTTTCTTT. The chain combines TRBV10-3 with TRBJ1-1, with a weak D call TRBD1 (6 bases). Trimming removed 7 bases from V and 5 bases from J, with 17 bases in between. The CDR3 is 14 amino acids. Germline V CDR1 and CDR2: ENHRY, SYGVKD.

The chain couples TRBV4-1 to TRBJ2-2; the D gene is possibly TRBD2 (6 bases). Trimming cost V 3 bases and J 5 bases, with 10 bases left between them. Germline lookup yields CDR1 MGHRA and CDR2 YSYEKL. The length of the CDR3 is 14 residues. In DNA, the CDR3 is TGCGCCAGCAGCCAGCCTGGAGGGACCGGGGAGCTGTTTTTT. As protein: CASSQPGGTGELFF.

This clonotype was found many times. This chain links TRBV6-1 with TRBJ1-5; the match to TRBD1 covers 7 bases. The V segment lost 7 bases and the J segment 0 bases; nucleotides outside the gene matches: 12. Germline lookup yields CDR1 MNHNS and CDR2 SASEGT. This CDR3 has 17 residues. Here the CDR3 DNA reads TGTGCCAGCAAGGTGGGACAGTTAACTTATAGCAATCAGCCCCAGCATTTT. This translates into CASKVGQLTYSNQPQHF.

Worth noting for this clonotype: Given a much more abundant clone one base away, this may be a read error. V gene TRBV10-1 combines with J gene TRBJ2-1; the D is unclear. V dropped 0 bases and J dropped 12 bases, with 12 bases sitting between them. Germline values: CDR1 WNHNN, CDR2 SYGVQD (reference sequence). This CDR3 region has 13 residues. As DNA, the CDR3 is TGCGCCAGCAGTGAGTCTGAGTGGGTGACGCAGTTCTTC. It translates to CASSESEWVTQFF.

This clonotype was seen ten or more times. For the CDR3, the DNA is TGTGCCAGCAGCAAAGGACTAGCGGGAGGGTTCGACAATGAGCAGTTCTTC. Residues: CASSKGLAGGFDNEQFF. The rearrangement uses TRBV7-2 and TRBJ2-1; TRBD2 matches at 15 bases. The CDR3 loop spans 17 amino acids. Germline V CDR1 and CDR2: SGHTA, FQGNSA. After removal of 5 bases from V and 5 bases from J, the junction contained 7 bases not matched to a gene. Combining the CDR3 with reference TRBV7-2 and TRBJ2-1 gives the whole variable domain GAGVSQSPSNKVTEKGKDVELRCDPISGHTALYWYRQSLGQGLEFLIYFQGNSAPDKSGLPSDRFSAERTGGSVSTLTIQRTQQEDSAVYLCASSKGLAGGFDNEQFFGPGTRLTVL.

This clonotype was seen ten or more times. This chain links TRBV12-3 or TRBV12-4 with TRBJ1-1; possibly TRBD1 for D (6 bases). V lost 5 bases, J lost 9 bases, and 10 bases lay in between. The length of the CDR3 is 11 residues. In nucleotides, the CDR3 is TGTGCCAGCAGTGAAGGACAGAAAGCTTTCTTT. Amino acid sequence: CASSEGQKAFF.

This clonotype was found many times. The chain links TRBV10-3 to TRBJ1-6; D call uncertain. CDR1 and CDR2 (germline): ENHRY, SYGVKD. CDR3 length: 15 residues. V lost 7 bases and J 0 bases, leaving 10 bases between the germline ends. CDR3: CAIKRESSYNSPLHF. The CDR3 region has the DNA TGTGCCATCAAACGAGAAAGCTCCTATAATTCACCCCTCCACTTT.

CDR3 residues: CASSLLGRTDNGYTF. In nucleotides, the CDR3 is TGTGCCAGCAGCTTATTGGGGCGGACAGACAATGGCTACACCTTC. This chain uses TRBV7-9 with TRBJ1-2; a possible D gene is TRBD1 (6 bases). From germline, CDR1 is SEHNR and CDR2 FQNEAQ (reference sequence). This CDR3 is built from 15 residues. V was trimmed by 2 bases and J by 6 bases, leaving 16 bases between them.

This clonotype was seen at least ten times. The chain carries TRBV7-9 and TRBJ2-7; no reliable D call. The V and J ends lost 5 bases and 6 bases respectively, with 17 bases between them. From germline, CDR1 is SEHNR and CDR2 FQNEAQ (reference sequence). This CDR3 spans 14 amino acids. Written as DNA, the CDR3 is TGTGCCAGCAGCACCCATGATACACCTGGCGAGCAGTACTTC. It translates to CASSTHDTPGEQYF.

This clonotype was counted at least ten times. The chain is built from TRBV18 and TRBJ2-3, with D perhaps being TRBD1 or TRBD2 (5 bases each). V was clipped by 6 bases and J by 1 base, with 14 bases between them. CDR1 and CDR2 (germline): KGHSH, LQKENI. CDR3 length: 15 amino acids. The CDR3 region is CASSLGTFGTDTQYF. As DNA, the CDR3 is TGTGCCAGCTCGCTTGGGACCTTTGGCACAGATACGCAGTATTTT.

The chain employs TRBV6-2 or TRBV6-3 and TRBJ2-1; D gene unclear. This CDR3 spans 14 amino acids. Germline V gives CDR1 MNHEY, CDR2 SVGEGT. Trimming pared 7 bases from V and 0 bases from J, leaving 10 bases between. CDR3 in DNA: TGTGCCAGCACCCAGGACGGCTCCTACAATGAGCAGTTCTTC. This codes for CASTQDGSYNEQFF.

This clonotype was seen repeatedly, ten times or more. The chain couples TRBV11-2 to TRBJ2-7; D remains unclear. CDR3 length: 14 residues. The V gene's germline CDR1 is SGHAT and CDR2 FQNNGV. V was pared by 3 bases and J by 4 bases, with 13 bases between. This chain's CDR3 is CASSLLPHEYEQYF. The DNA for the CDR3 is TGTGCCAGCAGCTTGCTTCCCCACGAGTACGAGCAGTACTTC.

This clonotype was picked up many times. The rearrangement links TRBV15 to TRBJ2-7; the D is unclear. This CDR3 has 13 amino acids. Per the germline V gene, CDR1 is LNHNV and CDR2 is YYDKDF (reference sequence). V lost 1 base and J 2 bases, leaving 6 bases between the germline ends. The CDR3 spells CATSRGLTYEQYF. For the CDR3, the DNA is TGTGCCACCAGCAGAGGGTTAACCTACGAGCAGTACTTC.

This clonotype was recorded at least ten times. This sequence joins TRBV29-1 and TRBJ1-2; D possibly corresponds to TRBD1 (6 bases). Germline loops: CDR1 SQVTM, CDR2 ANQGSEA. The V and J ends lost 4 bases and 6 bases respectively, with 15 bases between them. The CDR3 totals 13 residues. CDR3 DNA sequence: TGCAGCGTTGCAATTTTGGGGGGCGATGGCTACACCTTC. This encodes CSVAILGGDGYTF.

This clonotype was counted at least ten times. V gene TRBV11-3 combines with J gene TRBJ2-1; D might be TRBD1 (5 bases). With 5 bases removed from V and 8 bases from J, the gap between germline ends came to 13 bases. There are 13 residues in the CDR3. Germline V lookup: CDR1 SGHNT, CDR2 YENEEA. CDR3 sequence: CASSPRWGDEQFF. The CDR3 DNA is TGTGCCAGCAGCCCTAGGTGGGGCGATGAGCAGTTCTTC.

In this sample, this clonotype turned up many times. The CDR3 here is CASSLMSPLETQYF. CDR3 DNA sequence: TGTGCCAGCAGCTTGATGTCTCCACTGGAGACCCAGTACTTC. This sequence joins TRBV5-5 and TRBJ2-5; D remains unclear. The germline gives CDR1 SGHKS, CDR2 YYEKEE (reference sequence). V was trimmed by 1 base and J by 5 bases, leaving 12 bases between them. The CDR3 length is 14 residues.

This clonotype was detected ten times or more. The CDR3 is CAISLRREEETQYF. CDR3 DNA: TGTGCCATTTCTTTAAGGCGGGAGGAAGAGACCCAGTACTTC. The rearrangement uses TRBV10-3 and TRBJ2-5; the match to TRBD2 covers 8 bases. The germline gives CDR1 ENHRY, CDR2 SYGVKD. V was pared by 9 bases and J by 3 bases, with 9 bases of the junction left unmatched. CDR3 length: 14 amino acids.

This clonotype occurred once. The rearrangement links TRBV5-1 to TRBJ2-7; D is undetermined. Germline V lookup: CDR1 SGHRS, CDR2 YFSETQ. Trimming took 4 bases from V and 7 from J, leaving 21 bases between them. This CDR3 is built from 15 residues. CDR3 DNA sequence: TGCGCCAGCAGCCCTCGGGCAGGCGTCCGCAGGGAGCAGTACTTC. It specifies CASSPRAGVRREQYF.

As concerns this clonotype: A much larger clonotype is one base distant, so this may be a read error. The chain employs TRBV2 and TRBJ2-7; either TRBD1 or TRBD2 may supply D (5 bases each). The CDR3 length is 11 residues. Trimming took off 4 bases at V and 7 bases at J, with 8 bases between the two ends. Germline lookup yields CDR1 SNHLY and CDR2 FYNNEI. CDR3 in DNA: TGTGCCAGCAGTGGGGGGAAAGAGCAGTACTTC. Translation: CASSGGKEQYF.

CDR3 in amino acids: CSARGDPHPPQHF. In DNA, the CDR3 is TGCAGTGCTAGAGGGGACCCACACCCGCCCCAGCATTTT. V usage is TRBV20-1 and J usage is TRBJ1-5; possibly TRBD1 for D (5 bases). V was clipped by 1 base and J by 9 bases, with 13 bases between them. The CDR3 loop spans 13 amino acids. Germline loops: CDR1 DFQATT, CDR2 SNEGSKA (reference sequence).

This clonotype was recorded at least ten times. The CDR3 DNA reads as TGCAGCGTTGAAGGCCGGACAGGGCAGCCCCAGCATTTT. Translation gives CSVEGRTGQPQHF. J is TRBJ1-5 and V is TRBV29-1; 8 bases agree with TRBD1. CDR3 size: 13 residues. CDR1 is SQVTM, CDR2 ANQGSEA, per germline. Unmatched junction bases numbered 3, after V lost 1 base and J lost 7 bases. Looking up the rest from reference TRBV29-1 and TRBJ1-5 gives the full variable domain: SAVISQKPSRDICQRGTSLTIQCQVDSQVTMMFWYRQQPGQSLTLIATANQGSEATYESGFVIDKFPISRPNLTFSTLTVSNMSPEDSSIYLCSVEGRTGQPQHFGDGTRLSIL.

V gene TRBV6-2 or TRBV6-3 combines with J gene TRBJ1-6; 7 bases match TRBD1. Germline values: CDR1 MNHEY, CDR2 SVGEGT. The CDR3 runs to 16 residues. Germline trimming cut 0 bases from V and 5 bases from J; bases unmatched to any gene: 4. The CDR3 nucleotides read TGTGCCAGCAGTTACTCTCACAGGGGAAATAATTCACCCCTCCACTTT. Its translation is CASSYSHRGNNSPLHF.

The chain carries TRBV20-1 and TRBJ2-1; tentative D call: TRBD1 (5 bases). The CDR3 spans 13 residues. Germline V CDR1 and CDR2: DFQATT, SNEGSKA (reference sequence). V shed 0 bases and J shed 9 bases, with 12 bases lying between them. DNA for the CDR3: TGCAGTGCTAGAGATCCGGGCACAGGTGAGCAGTTCTTC. Translated, it gives CSARDPGTGEQFF.

This clonotype was seen ten or more times. The chain carries TRBV12-3 or TRBV12-4 and TRBJ2-2; TRBD1 matches 11 bases. The V and J ends lost 6 bases and 3 bases, in that order; junction bases with no gene match: 0. The CDR3 is 14 amino acids. CDR3 DNA sequence: TGTGCCAGCAGGGGACAGGGGGACACCGGGGAGCTGTTTTTT. This gives the protein CASRGQGDTGELFF.

This clonotype was detected only a few times. The J gene is TRBJ2-1, the V gene TRBV7-9, with D tentatively TRBD1 (5 bases). V was shortened by 6 bases and J by 0 bases, with 12 bases between the two germline ends. Germline-derived CDR1 and CDR2 are SEHNR and FQNEAQ (reference sequence). This CDR3 region has 15 residues. The CDR3 region has the DNA TGTGCCAGCAGGCTAGACAGCACCTCCTACAATGAGCAGTTCTTC. Protein product: CASRLDSTSYNEQFF.

This clonotype was observed many times. The V call is TRBV6-2 or TRBV6-3, the J call TRBJ2-4; 9 bases match TRBD1. Trimming removed 6 bases from V and 8 bases from J; junction bases left unmatched: 8. The germline V gene has CDR1 MNHEY and CDR2 SVGEGT. This CDR3 contains 14 residues. The CDR3 here is CASRSTGGIDIQYF. In DNA form, the CDR3 reads TGTGCCAGCAGAAGCACAGGGGGCATAGACATTCAGTACTTC.

This clonotype was counted at least ten times. The chain carries TRBV18 and TRBJ1-5; D uncertain. Trimming took 8 bases from V and 4 from J, leaving 12 bases between them. Per the germline V gene, CDR1 is KGHSH and CDR2 is LQKENI. The CDR3 loop spans 13 amino acids. CDR3 region: CASSPGGNQPQHF. CDR3 coding DNA: TGTGCCAGCAGCCCGGGCGGGAATCAGCCCCAGCATTTT.